The clone carrying this T cell receptor (beta chain) appeared a few times. The antigen is undetermined. Sequenced material consisted of expressed TCRB transcripts (all of the isolated RNA was reverse transcribed). Sequencing used immunoSEQ multiplex PCR; TCRdb keeps in-frame clones, though not all of them. The table records 130,000 or so clones, 9% of them present only once. This CDR3 spans 14 amino acids. Germline V CDR1 and CDR2: MNHNY, SVGAGI (reference sequence). With 5 bases clipped from V and 7 bases from J, the junction kept 7 bases outside the gene matches. The data were obtained in a study of beta chain features in type 1 diabetes. Whole-study results and caveats: Shorter TCRB CDR3s, moderately but significantly so, were found in Type 1 diabetes patients in all four CD4+ subsets.

The source is a man younger than 40 with type 1 diabetes. J is TRBJ1-4 and V is TRBV6-6; 7 nucleotides align to TRBD1. The source material was central memory CD4+ T cells from blood. The CDR3 loop reads CASSRQGRSEKLFF. CDR3 sequence (DNA): TGTGCCAGCAGTCGACAGGGTCGGAGTGAAAAACTGTTTTTT.